The clone carrying this T cell receptor (beta chain) was detected a few times. What it recognizes is unknown. Indicated time point: pretreatment peripheral blood. CDR1 and CDR2 from the germline V gene are MNHEY and SVGAGI. The CDR3 runs 15 residues. V dropped 4 bases and J dropped 0 bases, with 7 bases sitting between them. The data belong to a study of PD-L1 blockade in urothelial cancer. As for the study in general: Of 29 patients, twenty-five were males with bladder-origin urothelial cancer. At 6 weeks and at 3 weeks (second dose) after treatment start, blood was analyzed.

Overall study results and limits: Lower than median blood TCR clonality before treatment predicted better survival.

Here immunoSEQ multiplex PCR was the method, and the copy in TCRdb shows in-frame clones only, minus some. The sample contains more than 45,000 clones, approximately 81% of which appear only once. This TCR derives from a man aged 70-80 years with urothelial cancer. The V call is TRBV6-5, the J call TRBJ2-6; D is ambiguous. The sequencing here drew on PBMCs, taken around atezolizumab (anti-PD-L1) treatment. In DNA form, the CDR3 reads TGTGCCAGCAGTTCCCCCTCCTCTGGGGCCAACGTCCTGACTTTC. Translating gives CASSSPSSGANVLTF.